This T cell receptor (beta chain) was captured by sequencing in a study of response to subunit inactivated influenza vaccine. Study-wide points: Few new T cells, the authors suggested, are recruited by each seasonal influenza vaccination.

V was clipped by 3 bases and J by 8 bases; unmatched bases: 4. CDR1 and CDR2 (germline): MGHDK, SYGVNS. This CDR3 spans 13 amino acids. TCRdb reprocessed the RT-PCR reads via MiXCR and lists one record per CDR3 protein. This table holds about 780,000 distinct CDR3 sequences, approximately 18% found once. Points on this clonotype: Its specificity is not known.

The chain is built from TRBV25-1 and TRBJ1-2; 9 nucleotides match TRBD1. The TCR originated in a man aged 45-65 years who received an inactivated influenza vaccine. Sequenced material: PBMCs from blood, taken 5 days after vaccination. The CDR3 bases are TGTGCCAGCAGTGAGGGACAGGGTAGGGGCTACACCTTC. Amino acid sequence: CASSEGQGRGYTF.